This T cell receptor beta chain was sequenced during a study of T cells expressing NK-cell markers. Study-level background: Sorted CD3+CD56-NKG2C+, CD3+CD56+NKG2C- and CD3+CD56+NKG2C+ T cells were the source of the TCR beta repertoires. Study-wide points: Certain NKG2C+ T cell clones were expanded, and their HCMV specificity remained unclear.

CDR3 length equals 15 residues. With UMIs, 5'RACE template switching was used to make TCR beta cDNA. TCRdb reprocessed the 5' RACE reads and reports one entry per CDR3 protein, with no DNA. The sample holds approximately 150,000 distinct CDR3 sequences. With regard to this clonotype: Its antigen is unknown.

The chain combines TRBV12-3 or TRBV12-4 with TRBJ2-5; with no DNA, the TCRdb D assignment of TRBD1 cannot be verified. The sample taken for sequencing was blood T cells: a sorted CD56 or NKG2C T cell subset, CD4+ or CD8+ T cells, or bulk PBMC T cells (not recorded which). The TCR sequence derives from a man aged 18-30 years in good health. CDR3 in amino acids: CASSTDSSDQETQYF.